This T cell receptor beta chain was documented in a study of T cells after yellow fever vaccination. Via MiXCR, TCRdb re-called the 5' RACE reads, giving one row per CDR3 protein. The data show about 26,000 distinct CDR3 sequences, 5% to 7% seen once. This clonotype appeared a few times. This receptor was obtained from a man in his thirties or forties who received the YFV17D yellow fever vaccine. The sequencing used PBMCs, either bulk or a sorted T-cell subset (CD4+, CD8+, memory, or dextramer-sorted; not recorded which), collected 15 days after the yellow fever booster vaccination.

The CDR3 DNA reads as TGTGCCAGCTCCCAGGAACAGGGTTATACTGAAGCTTTCTTT. Its protein product is CASSQEQGYTEAFF. The V and J genes are TRBV18 and TRBJ1-1, with D possibly matching TRBD1 (6 bases). Germline V gives CDR1 KGHSH, CDR2 LQKENI. This CDR3 contains 14 residues. V was shortened by 6 bases and J by 5 bases, with 16 bases between the two germline ends.